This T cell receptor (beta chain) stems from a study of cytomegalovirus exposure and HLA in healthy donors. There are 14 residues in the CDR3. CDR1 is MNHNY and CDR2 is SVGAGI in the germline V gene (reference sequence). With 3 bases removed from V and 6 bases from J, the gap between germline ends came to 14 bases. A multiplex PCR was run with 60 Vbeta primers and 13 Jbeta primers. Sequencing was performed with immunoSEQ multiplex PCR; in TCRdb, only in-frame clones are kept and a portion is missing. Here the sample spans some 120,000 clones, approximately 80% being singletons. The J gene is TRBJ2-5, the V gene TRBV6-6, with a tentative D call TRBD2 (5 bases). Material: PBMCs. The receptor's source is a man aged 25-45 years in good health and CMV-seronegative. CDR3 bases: TGTGCCAGCAGTTATGAGAGCGACGGGAAGACCCAGTACTTC. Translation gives CASSYESDGKTQYF.